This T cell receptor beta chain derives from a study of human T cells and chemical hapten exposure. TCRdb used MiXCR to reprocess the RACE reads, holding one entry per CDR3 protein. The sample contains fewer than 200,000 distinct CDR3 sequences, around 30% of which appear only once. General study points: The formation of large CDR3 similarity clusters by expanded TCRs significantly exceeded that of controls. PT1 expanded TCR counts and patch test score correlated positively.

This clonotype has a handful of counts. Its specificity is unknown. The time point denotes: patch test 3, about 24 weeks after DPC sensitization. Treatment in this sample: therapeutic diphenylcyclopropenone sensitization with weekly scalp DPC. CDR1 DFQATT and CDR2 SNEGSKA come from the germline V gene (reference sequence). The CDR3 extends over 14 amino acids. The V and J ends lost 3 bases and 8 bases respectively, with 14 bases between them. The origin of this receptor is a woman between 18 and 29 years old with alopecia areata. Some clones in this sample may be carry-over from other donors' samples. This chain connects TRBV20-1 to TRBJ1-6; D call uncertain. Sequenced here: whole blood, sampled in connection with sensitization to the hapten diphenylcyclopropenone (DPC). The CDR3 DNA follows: TGCAGTGCTAGTTTGGCAGGTCGGGATTCACCCCTCCACTTT. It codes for CSASLAGRDSPLHF.